This TCR beta chain is drawn from a study of T-cell reconstitution after alpha-beta-depleted transplantation in children. TCRbeta library preparation incorporated unique molecular identifiers. Via MiXCR, TCRdb re-called the PCR reads, giving one row per CDR3 protein. The repertoire holds 190,000 or so distinct CDR3 sequences, more than 12% seen once, with over 10% in the top ten. Trimming left V 7 bases short and J 2 bases short, with 11 bases between. The CDR3 spans 13 residues. The V gene's germline CDR1 is SGHRS and CDR2 YFSETQ. This clonotype has only a few counts. This specimen consisted of PBMCs from the stem cell graft donor, obtained from the stem cell graft. The rearrangement uses TRBV5-1 and TRBJ2-3; TRBD2 is a possible D gene (5 bases). This sequence originates from a human donor who donated a stem cell graft to a child with acute lymphoblastic leukemia. CDR3 sequence reads: CASGMGDTDTQYF. As DNA, the CDR3 is TGCGCCAGCGGGATGGGAGACACAGATACGCAGTATTTT.